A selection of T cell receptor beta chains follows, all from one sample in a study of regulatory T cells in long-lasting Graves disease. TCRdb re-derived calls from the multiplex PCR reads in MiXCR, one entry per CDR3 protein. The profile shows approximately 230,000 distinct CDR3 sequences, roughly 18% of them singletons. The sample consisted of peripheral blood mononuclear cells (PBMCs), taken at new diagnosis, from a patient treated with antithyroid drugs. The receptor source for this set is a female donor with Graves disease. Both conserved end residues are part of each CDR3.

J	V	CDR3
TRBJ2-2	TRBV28	CASSGSGRNLRELFF
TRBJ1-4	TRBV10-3	CAISESGQGAEKLFF
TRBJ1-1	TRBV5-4	CASSFGTGTPEAFF
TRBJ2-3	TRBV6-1	CASSEAGGTDTQYF
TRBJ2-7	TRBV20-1	CSARDGRVSYEQYF
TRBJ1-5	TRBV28	CASSLGFLSNQPQHF
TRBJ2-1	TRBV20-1	CSAHSGRAYNEQFF
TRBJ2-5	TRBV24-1	CATSDSTGLGETQYF
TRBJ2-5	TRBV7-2	CASSLVAAIQETQYF
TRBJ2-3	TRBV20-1	CSAKRVSRPTDTQYF
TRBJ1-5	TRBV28	CASGDRYNQPQHF
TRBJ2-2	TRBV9	CASSVSGRDTGELFF
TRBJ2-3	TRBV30	CAWSELSWREGRFFTDTQYF
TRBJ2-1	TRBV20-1	CSARDLELDGYNEQFF
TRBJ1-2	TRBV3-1	CASSQDTGLYGYTF
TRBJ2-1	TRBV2	CASSEVKTGEFF
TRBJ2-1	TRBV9	CASSVGIDEQFF
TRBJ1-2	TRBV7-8	CASSLVHAGPYGYTF
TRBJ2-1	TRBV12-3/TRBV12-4	CASSLLTSGYYNEQFF
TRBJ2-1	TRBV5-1	CASSLGNDLYEQFF
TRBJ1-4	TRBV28	CASSGPGTGPEKLFF
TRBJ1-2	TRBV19	CASSIGPDYGYTF
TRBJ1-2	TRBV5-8	CASRDPGRNYGYTF
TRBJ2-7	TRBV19	CASGASWREQYF
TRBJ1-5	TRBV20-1	CSAKVIGANQPQHF
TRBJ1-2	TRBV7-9	CASSYIAQDDENGYTF
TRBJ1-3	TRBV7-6	CASSLTPGQGKAGNTIYF
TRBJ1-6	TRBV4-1	CASSQETGGSNSPLHF
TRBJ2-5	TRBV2	CASGTSPDETQYF
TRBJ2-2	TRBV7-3	CASSLDAVGAGELFF
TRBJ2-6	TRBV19	CASRKDRFRSGANVLTF
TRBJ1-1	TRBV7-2	CASSFRQVYNTEAFF
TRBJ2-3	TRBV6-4	CASSAEGGADTQYF
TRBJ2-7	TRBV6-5	CASSYSGGTAYEQYF
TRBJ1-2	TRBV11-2	CASSLGRVGGGGYGYTF
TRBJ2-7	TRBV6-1	CASSRGGFSYEQYF
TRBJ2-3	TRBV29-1	CSVERGGSDAQYF
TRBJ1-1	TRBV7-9	CASSLVDREAFF
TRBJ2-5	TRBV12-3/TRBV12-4	CASSLGQGKETQYF
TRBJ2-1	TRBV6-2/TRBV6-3	CASSSRGRRASSYNEQFF
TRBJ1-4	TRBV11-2	CASSLYREDEKLFF
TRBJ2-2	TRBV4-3	CASSQAGVGYTGELFF
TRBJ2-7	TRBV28	CASLDRYSYEQYF
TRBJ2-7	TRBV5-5	CASSSTTSGTYEQYF
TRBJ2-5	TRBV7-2	CASSSSGRANRETQYF
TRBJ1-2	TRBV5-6	CASSLGGRTSYGYTF
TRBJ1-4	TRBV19	CASSIMAGTGTEKLFF
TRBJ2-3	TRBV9	CASTKDLEGADTQYF
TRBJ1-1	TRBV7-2	CASRPGLGTEAFF
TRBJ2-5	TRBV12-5	CASGPNSAGVETQYF
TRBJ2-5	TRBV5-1	CASSLAGGPQWETQYF
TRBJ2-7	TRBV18	CASSELEYREQYF
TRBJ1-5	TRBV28	CASSFGQGDQPQHF
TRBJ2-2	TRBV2	CASRLRERAGELFF
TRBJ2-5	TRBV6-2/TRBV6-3	CASGHQETQYF